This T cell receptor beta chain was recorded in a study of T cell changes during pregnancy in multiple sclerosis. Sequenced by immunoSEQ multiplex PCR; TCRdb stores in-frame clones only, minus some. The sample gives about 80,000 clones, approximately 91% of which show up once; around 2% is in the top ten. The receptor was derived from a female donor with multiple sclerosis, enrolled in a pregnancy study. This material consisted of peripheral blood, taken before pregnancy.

CDR3 sequence: CASSLGGTDTQYF. The CDR3 bases are TGCGCCAGCAGCTTGGGCGGCACAGATACGCAGTATTTT. The chain has TRBV5-1 and TRBJ2-3; D gene unclear. V shed 0 bases and J shed 1 base, with 3 bases lying between them. The germline gives CDR1 SGHRS, CDR2 YFSETQ. The CDR3 is made up of 13 amino acids.